The clone carrying this TCR beta chain appeared once. Its specificity is unknown. Version v3.0 of the immunoSEQ assay was performed at survey level. Profiling relied on immunoSEQ multiplex PCR, and the TCRdb table lists in-frame clones only, not all of them. The data contain tens of thousands of clones, more than 90% of them singletons. The germline V gene encodes CDR1 SGDLS and CDR2 YYNGEE. The germline V and J ends were trimmed by 4 bases and 4 bases, with 12 bases remaining between them. The CDR3 totals 14 residues. The data originate from a study of long-term antiretroviral therapy in people with HIV. Findings and caveats of the study: HIV repertoires spanned tighter CDR3 length ranges than controls did.

The material sequenced was unsorted PBMCs, taken 3.7 years after starting antiretroviral therapy. The receptor's source is a woman aged 50 to 60 with HIV. The V gene is TRBV9, the J gene TRBJ1-3; D unclear. The CDR3 sequence is CASSPDGGGNTIYF. In nucleotides, the CDR3 is TGTGCCAGCAGCCCCGACGGAGGGGGAAACACCATATATTTT.